The clone carrying this T cell receptor beta chain was counted a single time. This entry comes from a study of CD8 T cells in Susac syndrome. RNA totalling roughly 0.5 to 1 ug underwent reverse transcription with random hexamers. The authors amplified TCR beta CDR3 across 54 Vbeta and 13 Jbeta using immunoSEQ multiplex PCR. TCRdb analysed the immunoSEQ multiplex PCR reads with MiXCR anew, one entry per CDR3 protein. There are roughly 150,000 distinct CDR3 sequences in the sample; just under 97% occur only once, and 0.14% to 0.15% lies in the top ten. In germline, CDR1 is LNHDA, CDR2 SQIVND (reference sequence). The V segment lost 11 bases and the J segment 5 bases; nucleotides outside the gene matches: 5. This CDR3 region has 11 residues.

The V and J genes are TRBV19 and TRBJ1-1; 7 nucleotides match TRBD1. This TCR was recovered from a human donor with multiple sclerosis. Material: CD8+ T cells from PBMCs. This chain's CDR3 is CASNRGTEAFF. Written as DNA, the CDR3 is TGTGCCTCCAACAGGGGTACTGAAGCTTTCTTT.